This is a list of T cell receptor beta chains from one sample in a study of graft-versus-host responses after intestinal transplantation. Sequencing was performed with immunoSEQ multiplex PCR; in TCRdb, only in-frame clones are kept and a portion is missing. The sample records approximately 32,000 clones, about 94% being singletons. Source: PBMCs, taken 16 days after intestinal transplant. These receptors came from a human patient who received an intestinal transplant, so some T cells may come from the graft donor. Both conserved end residues are trimmed from each CDR3.

j_call v_call cdr3_aa
TRBJ2-1 TRBV6-1 ASSTSGRYNEQF
TRBJ2-7 TRBV10-3 ASLDRAYEQY
TRBJ2-2 TRBV29-1 SVEDRTGVNTGELF
TRBJ2-7 TRBV5-1 ASSLRGDRAHEQY
TRBJ2-1 TRBV4-3 ASSQDGSGEVDEQF
NA TRBV5-8 ASSFPPIYEQY
TRBJ2-7 TRBV11-2 ASSLGTGHYEQY
TRBJ2-7 TRBV9 ASSVGGRRPDEQY
TRBJ2-1 TRBV19 ASSPDPYNEQF
TRBJ1-2 TRBV7-8 ASSLDQGRRYFP
TRBJ1-2 TRBV6-1 AESQGLTYGYT
TRBJ1-1 TRBV27 ASSVDRYYTEAF
TRBJ1-1 TRBV20-1 SARPGGEAF
TRBJ1-3 TRBV9 ASSVGRGAGNTIY
TRBJ2-7 TRBV6-6 ASSYSNVYEQY
TRBJ2-7 TRBV25-1 ASSDRDRGDYEQY
TRBJ2-1 TRBV10-1 ASSYLAGELTRNEQF
TRBJ2-1 TRBV6-5 ASKFCVPDNEQF
TRBJ1-5 TRBV6-9 ASSPTGRNQPQH
TRBJ1-1 TRBV5-4 ASSQDGSLNTEAF
TRBJ1-4 TRBV5-4 ASSSQAGSNEKLF
TRBJ1-2 TRBV30 ACHPRQEYGYT